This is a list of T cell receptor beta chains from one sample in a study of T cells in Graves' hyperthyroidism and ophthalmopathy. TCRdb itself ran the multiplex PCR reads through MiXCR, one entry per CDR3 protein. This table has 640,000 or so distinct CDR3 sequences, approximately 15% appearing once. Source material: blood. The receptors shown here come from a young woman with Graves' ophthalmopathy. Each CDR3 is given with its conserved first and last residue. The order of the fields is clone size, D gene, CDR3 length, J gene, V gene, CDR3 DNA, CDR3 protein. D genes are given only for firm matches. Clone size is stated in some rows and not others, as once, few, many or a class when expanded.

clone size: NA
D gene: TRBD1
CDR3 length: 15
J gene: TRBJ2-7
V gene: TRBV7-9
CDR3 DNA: TGTGCCAGCAGCTTCATCACAGGGGGCATGGACGAGCAGTACTTC
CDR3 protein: CASSFITGGMDEQYF

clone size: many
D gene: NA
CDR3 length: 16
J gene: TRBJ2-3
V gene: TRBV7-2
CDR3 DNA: TGTGCCAGCAGCTTAGGTGCTAGCGCGGGCACAGATACGCAGTATTTT
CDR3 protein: CASSLGASAGTDTQYF

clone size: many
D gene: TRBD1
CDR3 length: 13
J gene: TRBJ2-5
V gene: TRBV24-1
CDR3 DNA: TGTGCCACCCCCCCGAGGACAGGGAAGACCCAGTACTTC
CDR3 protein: CATPPRTGKTQYF

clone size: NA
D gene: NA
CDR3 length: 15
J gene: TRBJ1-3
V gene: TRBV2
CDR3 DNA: TGTGCCAATAACTTGGGACAAAGCTCTGGAAACACCATATATTTT
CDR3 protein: CANNLGQSSGNTIYF

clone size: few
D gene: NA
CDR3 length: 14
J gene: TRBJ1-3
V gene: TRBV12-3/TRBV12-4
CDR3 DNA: TGTGCCAGCAGTTTAGTTCAGGGGGGAAACACCATATATTTT
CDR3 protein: CASSLVQGGNTIYF

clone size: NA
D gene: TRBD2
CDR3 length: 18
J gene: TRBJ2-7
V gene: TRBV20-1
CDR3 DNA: TGCAGTGCTAGAAGGGGGGCTAGCGGGACCACACGGTCGGGAGAGCAGTACTTC
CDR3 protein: CSARRGASGTTRSGEQYF

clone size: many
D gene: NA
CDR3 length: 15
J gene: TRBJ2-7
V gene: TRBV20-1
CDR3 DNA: TGCAGTGCTAGAGATTCAAGAAGATCTCCCTACGAGCAGTACTTC
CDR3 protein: CSARDSRRSPYEQYF

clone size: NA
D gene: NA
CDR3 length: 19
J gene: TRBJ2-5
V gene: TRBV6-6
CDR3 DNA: TGTGCCAGCAGTTACTCTCCCCAAAGTATCCCCATACGGGGGGAGACCCAGTACTTC
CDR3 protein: CASSYSPQSIPIRGETQYF

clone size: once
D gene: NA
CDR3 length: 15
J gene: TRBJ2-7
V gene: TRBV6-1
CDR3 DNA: TGTGCCAGCAGTGAGGGCAGGCGGATCAACTACGAGCAGTACTTC
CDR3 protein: CASSEGRRINYEQYF

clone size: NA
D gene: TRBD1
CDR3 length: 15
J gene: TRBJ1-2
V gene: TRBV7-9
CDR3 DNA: TGTGCCATAAAACGCAACAGGGGTTTAGCCTATGGCTACACCTTC
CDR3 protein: CAIKRNRGLAYGYTF

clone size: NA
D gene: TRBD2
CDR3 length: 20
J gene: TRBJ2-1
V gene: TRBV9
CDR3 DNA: TGTGCCAGCAGCTCAACTAGCGGGAGAGGTTTTCGGAGCTCCTACAATGAGCAGTTCTTC
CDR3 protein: CASSSTSGRGFRSSYNEQFF

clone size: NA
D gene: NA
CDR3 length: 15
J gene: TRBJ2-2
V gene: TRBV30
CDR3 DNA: TGTGCCTCCCTTACGGGGGACAGCTCGACCGGGGAGCTGTTTTTT
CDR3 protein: CASLTGDSSTGELFF

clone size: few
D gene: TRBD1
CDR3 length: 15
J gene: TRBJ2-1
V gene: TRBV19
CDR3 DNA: TGTGCCAGTAGTTGGCGGACAGGGTCCTACAATGAGCAGTTCTTC
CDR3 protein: CASSWRTGSYNEQFF

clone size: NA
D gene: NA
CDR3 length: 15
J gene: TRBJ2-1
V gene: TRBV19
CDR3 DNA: TGTGCCAGTAGCCCGAACCCCACAGGCGACAATGAGCAGTTCTTC
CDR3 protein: CASSPNPTGDNEQFF

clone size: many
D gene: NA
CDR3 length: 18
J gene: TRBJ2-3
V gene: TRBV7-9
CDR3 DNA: TGTGCCAGCAGCTTAGGCCCCGGCTCGGGATTCAGGGAAGATACGCAGTATTTT
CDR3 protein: CASSLGPGSGFREDTQYF

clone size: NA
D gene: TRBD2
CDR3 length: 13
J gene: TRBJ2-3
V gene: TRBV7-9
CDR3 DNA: TGTGCCAGCGGGGGACTAGCGGGAGGTACGCAGTATTTT
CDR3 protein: CASGGLAGGTQYF

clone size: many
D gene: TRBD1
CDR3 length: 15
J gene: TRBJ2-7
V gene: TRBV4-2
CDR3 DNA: TGTGCCAGCAGCCAAGGCGACAGGGGGGGCTACGAGCAGTACTTC
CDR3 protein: CASSQGDRGGYEQYF

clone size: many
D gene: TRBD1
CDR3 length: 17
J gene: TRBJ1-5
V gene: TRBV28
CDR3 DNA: TGTGCCAGCAGGTTTGCTACCGGGACAGGGGGCCTTCAGCCCCAGCATTTT
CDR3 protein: CASRFATGTGGLQPQHF

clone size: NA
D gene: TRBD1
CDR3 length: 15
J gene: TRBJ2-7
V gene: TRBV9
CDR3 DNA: TGTGCCAGCAGCGTGGGGGGACAGGAGGCCTACGAGCAGTACTTC
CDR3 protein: CASSVGGQEAYEQYF

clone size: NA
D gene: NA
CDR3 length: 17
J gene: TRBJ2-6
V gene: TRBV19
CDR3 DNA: TGTGCCAGTAGTAAGGCCAGGGATATCTCTGGGGCCAACGTCCTGACTTTC
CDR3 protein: CASSKARDISGANVLTF

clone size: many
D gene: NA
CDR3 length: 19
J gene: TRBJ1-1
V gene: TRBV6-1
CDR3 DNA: TGTGCCAGCAGTGAAGCCACCCCTGGACAGTACATGAGGAACACTGAAGCTTTCTTT
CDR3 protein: CASSEATPGQYMRNTEAFF

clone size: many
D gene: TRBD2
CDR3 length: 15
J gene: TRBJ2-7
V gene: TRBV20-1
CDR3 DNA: TGCAGTGCTAAGGGGACTAGCGGGAGTTCGTACGAGCAGTACTTC
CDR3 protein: CSAKGTSGSSYEQYF

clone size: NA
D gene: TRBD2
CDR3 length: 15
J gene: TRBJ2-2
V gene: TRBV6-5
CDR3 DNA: TGTGCCAGCAGTTACCTAGCGGGGAACACCGGGGAGCTGTTTTTT
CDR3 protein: CASSYLAGNTGELFF

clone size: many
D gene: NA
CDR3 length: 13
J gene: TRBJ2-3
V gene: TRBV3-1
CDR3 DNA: TGTGCCAGCAGTGATAACCCGGGAGATACGCAGTATTTT
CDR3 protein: CASSDNPGDTQYF

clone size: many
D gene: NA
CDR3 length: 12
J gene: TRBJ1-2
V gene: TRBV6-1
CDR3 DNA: TGTGCCAGCGGAGGGCGGAACTATGGCTACACCTTC
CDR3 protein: CASGGRNYGYTF

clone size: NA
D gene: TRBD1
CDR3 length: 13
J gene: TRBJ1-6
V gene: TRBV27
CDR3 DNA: TGTGCCAGCGGGACAGGGCGTAGGTCACCCCTCCACTTT
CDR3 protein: CASGTGRRSPLHF

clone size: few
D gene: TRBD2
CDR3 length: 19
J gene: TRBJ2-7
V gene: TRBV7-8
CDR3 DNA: TGTGCCAGCAGCTCGTTAGCGGGACTAGCGGGAGGTACCTCCTACGAGCAGTACTTC
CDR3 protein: CASSSLAGLAGGTSYEQYF

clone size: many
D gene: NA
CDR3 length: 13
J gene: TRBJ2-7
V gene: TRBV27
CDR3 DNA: TGTGCCAGCAGTCCGGGACGGACCTACGAGCAGTACTTC
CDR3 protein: CASSPGRTYEQYF

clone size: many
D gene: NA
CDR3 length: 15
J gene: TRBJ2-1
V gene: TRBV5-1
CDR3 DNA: TGCGCCAGCAGCCTACCGGGCTTATCGGGCAATGAGCAGTTCTTC
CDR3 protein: CASSLPGLSGNEQFF

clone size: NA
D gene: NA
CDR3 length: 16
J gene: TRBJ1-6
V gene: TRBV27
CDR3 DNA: TGTGCCAGCAGCCCCTCTCTAAGCTCCTATAATTCACCCCTCCACTTT
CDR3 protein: CASSPSLSSYNSPLHF

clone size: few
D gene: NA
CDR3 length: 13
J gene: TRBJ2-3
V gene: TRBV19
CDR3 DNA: TGTGCCACTATGGGGGGATCCACAGATACGCAGTATTTT
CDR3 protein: CATMGGSTDTQYF

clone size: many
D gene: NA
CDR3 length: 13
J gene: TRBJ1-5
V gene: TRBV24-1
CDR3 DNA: TGTGCCACCAGTGATGGCAAGAATCAGCCCCAGCATTTT
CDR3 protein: CATSDGKNQPQHF

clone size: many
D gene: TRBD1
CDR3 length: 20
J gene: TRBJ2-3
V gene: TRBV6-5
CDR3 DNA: TGTGCCAGCAGTTACTCGGCAGGGGGCGAAGTCCCGCAGCTCACAGATACGCAGTATTTT
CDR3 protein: CASSYSAGGEVPQLTDTQYF

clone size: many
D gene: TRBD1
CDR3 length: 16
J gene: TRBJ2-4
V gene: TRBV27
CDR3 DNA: TGTGCCAGCAAGGCAGGGGGCGCGTCGGGCAAAAACATTCAGTACTTC
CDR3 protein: CASKAGGASGKNIQYF

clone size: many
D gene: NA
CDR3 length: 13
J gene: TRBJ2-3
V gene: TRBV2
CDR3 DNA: TGTGCCAGCAGTGAGTCGGGACAAGATACGCAGTATTTT
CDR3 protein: CASSESGQDTQYF

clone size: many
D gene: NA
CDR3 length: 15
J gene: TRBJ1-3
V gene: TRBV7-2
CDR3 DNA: TGTGCCAGCAGCTTAGGGGTGTCCCCTGGAAACACCATATATTTT
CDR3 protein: CASSLGVSPGNTIYF

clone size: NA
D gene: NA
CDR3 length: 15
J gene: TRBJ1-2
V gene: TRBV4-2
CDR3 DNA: TGTGCCAGCAGCCAAGAAACGAACAGTAACTATGGCTACACCTTC
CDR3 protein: CASSQETNSNYGYTF

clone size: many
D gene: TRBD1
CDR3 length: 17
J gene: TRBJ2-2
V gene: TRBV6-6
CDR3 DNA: TGTGCCAGCAGTTACACGGACAGGACTCAAAACACCGGGGAGCTGTTTTTT
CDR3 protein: CASSYTDRTQNTGELFF

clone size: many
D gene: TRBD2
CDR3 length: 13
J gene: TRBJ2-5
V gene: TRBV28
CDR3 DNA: TGTGCCATAAATAGGAGGGAGGGAGAGACCCAGTACTTC
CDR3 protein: CAINRREGETQYF

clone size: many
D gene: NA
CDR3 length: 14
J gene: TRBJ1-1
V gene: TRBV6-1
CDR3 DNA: TGTGCCAGCAGTCCATTCGGCGAGAACACTGAAGCTTTCTTT
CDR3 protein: CASSPFGENTEAFF

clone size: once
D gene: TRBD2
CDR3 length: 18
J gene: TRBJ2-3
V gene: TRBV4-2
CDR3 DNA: TGTGCCAGCAGCCAGGAAGATGGTCCAGCGGGGGCCGCAGATACGCAGTATTTT
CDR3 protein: CASSQEDGPAGAADTQYF

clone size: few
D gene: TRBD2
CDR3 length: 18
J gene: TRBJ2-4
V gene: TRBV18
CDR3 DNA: TGTGCCAGCTCACCTGAAGAGGTGGGACTAGCGGGAAAACACATTCAGTACTTC
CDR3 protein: CASSPEEVGLAGKHIQYF

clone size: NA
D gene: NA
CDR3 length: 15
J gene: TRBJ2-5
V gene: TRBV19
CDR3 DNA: TGTGCCAGTAGTAAGGACGGGGGGCGGGAGGAGACCCAGTACTTC
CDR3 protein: CASSKDGGREETQYF

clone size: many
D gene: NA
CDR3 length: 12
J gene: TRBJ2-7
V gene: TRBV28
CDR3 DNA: TGTGCCAGCAGTTTGAAGTCCTACGAGCAGTACTTC
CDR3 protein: CASSLKSYEQYF

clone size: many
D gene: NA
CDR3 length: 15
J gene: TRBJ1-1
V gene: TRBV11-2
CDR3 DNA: TGTGCCAGCAGCTTATTATGGCAGATGAACACTGAAGCTTTCTTT
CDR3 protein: CASSLLWQMNTEAFF